These 18 T cell receptor beta chains were sequenced from one sample in a study of T cell responses to AZD1222 COVID-19 vaccine (dated by TCRdb to the early 2020s). What this sample's time point label stands for: baseline before first vaccination. Taken with the paper, the label for treatment or condition translates to: meningococcal conjugate vaccine given as trial control. Library method: the immunoSEQ multiplex PCR assay. What TCRdb holds here is the immuneACCESS table cut down to in-frame rearrangements. Part of the clones is not present; checked against another copy, under half of the missing clones reflect an unresolved V gene, and the others are unexplained. Recorded for this sample are 150,000 to 170,000 clones; about nine tenths of them occurred a single time. 5.5% of the sample belongs to the ten largest clones. The sample here was peripheral blood, taken on day 0 of MenACWY control vaccination. The receptors here all came from an adult in good health.

The gene calls are TRBV4-1 and TRBJ1-5; no clear D gene. CDR1 and CDR2 from the germline V gene are MGHRA and YSYEKL. The CDR3 contains 13 residues. V gave up 0 bases and J gave up 6 bases, with 6 bases separating them. The CDR3 here is CASSQDDRQPQHF. The CDR3 DNA reads TGCGCCAGCAGCCAAGATGATCGTCAGCCCCAGCATTTT.

This chain uses TRBV6-5 with TRBJ2-7; no definite D call. V was shortened by 5 bases and J by 2 bases, with 13 bases between the two germline ends. The germline V gene has CDR1 MNHEY and CDR2 SVGAGI. CDR3 length equals 14 residues. In DNA, the CDR3 is TGTGCCAGCAGTCCAGGACCGGCCACCTACGAGCAGTACTTC. Protein: CASSPGPATYEQYF.

The rearrangement uses TRBV6-5 and TRBJ2-2, with D maybe TRBD2 (5 bases). The germline CDR1 and CDR2 sequences are MNHEY and SVGAGI. Trimming removed 0 bases from V and 6 bases from J, with 5 bases in between. The CDR3 runs to 13 residues. CDR3 DNA: TGTGCCAGCAGTTACTCGGACTCCGGGGAGCTGTTTTTT. Its translation is CASSYSDSGELFF.

The rearrangement links TRBV13 to TRBJ2-2, with 8 bases identical to TRBD2. CDR1 and CDR2 from the germline V gene are PRHDT and FYEKMQ (reference sequence). With 5 bases clipped from V and 4 bases from J, the junction kept 15 bases outside the gene matches. This CDR3 region has 18 residues. CDR3 in DNA: TGTGCCAGCAGCCCCTTTGGGGGAGCGGGAGTAGGCACCGGGGAGCTGTTTTTT. Protein product: CASSPFGGAGVGTGELFF.

The CDR3 DNA sequence: TGTGCCATCAGTGAGGCACGGACTGAAGCTTTCTTT. Amino acid sequence: CAISEARTEAFF. The chain combines TRBV10-3 with TRBJ1-1; D remains unclear. The V end lost 2 bases, the J end lost 5 bases, and 6 bases lay between the germline ends. CDR3 size: 12 residues. Germline CDR1 and CDR2: ENHRY and SYGVKD.

J is TRBJ2-7 and V is TRBV27, with TRBD1 matching over 9 bases. Trimming cost V 5 bases and J 3 bases; bases outside gene matches: 11. Germline V gene sequence: CDR1 MNHEY, CDR2 SMNVEV (reference sequence). This CDR3 has 16 residues. The CDR3 reads CASSRGTGMRLYEQYF. CDR3 bases: TGTGCCAGCAGTCGCGGGACAGGGATGCGCCTCTACGAGCAGTACTTC.

The V gene is TRBV12-3 or TRBV12-4, the J gene TRBJ2-7; a weak D match, TRBD1 (5 bases). This CDR3 contains 13 residues. Trimming stripped 5 bases from V and 3 bases from J, with 11 bases between. This CDR3 reads CASSPGHRYEQYF. Here the CDR3 DNA reads TGTGCCAGCAGTCCCGGACACCGCTACGAGCAGTACTTC.

CDR3 in amino acids: CASSDSSGYEQYV. The CDR3 DNA follows: TGTGCCAGCAGTGATAGTTCAGGCTACGAGCAGTACGTC. The chain carries TRBV6-1 and TRBJ2-7; D gene ambiguous. CDR1 MNHNS and CDR2 SASEGT come from the germline V gene. Deletions cut 3 bases from V and 3 bases from J, with 9 bases between. The CDR3 extends over 13 amino acids.

The V gene is TRBV6-5, the J gene TRBJ2-2, with D possibly TRBD2 on 6 matching bases. V dropped 0 bases and J dropped 6 bases, with 14 bases sitting between them. The CDR3 sequence is 16 residues long. Germline CDR1 reads MNHEY; CDR2 reads SVGAGI. As DNA, the CDR3 is TGTGCCAGCAGTTACTCGGAGGGAGGTGGTTCCGGGGAGCTGTTTTTT. It codes for CASSYSEGGGSGELFF.

V usage is TRBV19 and J usage is TRBJ2-7; D call uncertain. V lost 5 bases and J lost 2, with 13 bases in between. Germline CDR1 reads LNHDA; CDR2 reads SQIVND (reference sequence). The CDR3 is 14 residues long. The CDR3, as DNA: TGTGCCAGTAGTGCCCGCATGGCAGCCTACGAGCAGTACTTC. Translation gives CASSARMAAYEQYF.

V usage is TRBV6-5 and J usage is TRBJ2-7; 8 nucleotides agree with TRBD2. The CDR3 loop spans 13 amino acids. Germline CDR1 MNHEY, CDR2 SVGAGI. With V trimmed by 0 bases and J by 9 bases, 4 bases remained unmatched. In nucleotides, the CDR3 is TGTGCCAGCAGTTACTCCCGGGAGGGCAGGCAGTACGTC. It codes for CASSYSREGRQYV.

The chain couples TRBV7-2 to TRBJ2-2; unclear D gene. The CDR3 contains 14 residues. Germline CDR1 SGHTA, CDR2 FQGNSA. Trimming pared 0 bases from V and 7 bases from J, leaving 9 bases between. The CDR3 bases are TGTGCCAGCAGCTTAGCGTCAGGAATCGGGGAGCTGTTTTTT. Protein: CASSLASGIGELFF. The complete variable domain, with remaining parts taken from reference TRBV7-2 and TRBJ2-2, reads GAGVSQSPSNKVTEKGKDVELRCDPISGHTALYWYRQSLGQGLEFLIYFQGNSAPDKSGLPSDRFSAERTGGSVSTLTIQRTQQEDSAVYLCASSLASGIGELFFGEGSRLTVL.

The genes are TRBV7-2 and TRBJ2-2, with D possibly matching TRBD2 (6 bases). The V gene lost 4 bases and the J gene lost 5 bases, with 11 bases spanning the gap. The CDR3 is 14 residues long. CDR1 is SGHTA and CDR2 is FQGNSA in the germline V gene. The CDR3 is CASSSRDQTGELFF. CDR3 in DNA: TGTGCCAGCAGCTCGCGGGACCAAACCGGGGAGCTGTTTTTT. Full variable domain (rest looked up from reference TRBV7-2 and TRBJ2-2): GAGVSQSPSNKVTEKGKDVELRCDPISGHTALYWYRQSLGQGLEFLIYFQGNSAPDKSGLPSDRFSAERTGGSVSTLTIQRTQQEDSAVYLCASSSRDQTGELFFGEGSRLTVL.

This chain connects TRBV19 to TRBJ1-5; tentatively, D is TRBD1 (6 bases). The CDR3 length is 15 residues. The V end was cut by 5 bases, the J end by 3 bases, with 14 bases between. Germline V gives CDR1 LNHDA, CDR2 SQIVND (reference sequence). CDR3 DNA sequence: TGTGCCAGTAGTCGCGAGAGGGGGTACAATCAGCCCCAGCATTTT. This translates into CASSRERGYNQPQHF.

The chain uses TRBV7-2 and TRBJ1-6, with D uncertain. Germline CDR1 reads SGHTA; CDR2 reads FQGNSA. Trimming left V 1 base short and J 8 bases short, with 15 bases between. There are 16 residues in the CDR3. CDR3 sequence: CASSLGVRERDSPLHF. CDR3 bases: TGTGCCAGCAGCTTAGGAGTAAGGGAAAGGGATTCACCCCTCCACTTT.

The V gene is TRBV2, the J gene TRBJ1-2; TRBD1 matches 7 bases. Germline V gene sequence: CDR1 SNHLY, CDR2 FYNNEI. With 7 bases clipped from V and 4 bases from J, the junction kept 3 bases outside the gene matches. This CDR3 is built from 12 residues. Here the CDR3 DNA reads TGTGCCAGCACCGAGGGGGCCTATGGCTACACCTTC. Translating it yields CASTEGAYGYTF. The variable domain in full, completed from reference TRBV2 and TRBJ1-2, reads EPEVTQTPSHQVTQMGQEVILRCVPISNHLYFYWYRQILGQKVEFLVSFYNNEISEKSEIFDDQFSVERPDGSNFTLKIRSTKLEDSAMYFCASTEGAYGYTFGSGTRLTVV.

The rearrangement uses TRBV11-2 and TRBJ2-1; TRBD1 matches at 8 bases. Trimming cost V 5 bases and J 0 bases; bases outside gene matches: 6. Germline V gene data show CDR1 as SGHAT and CDR2 as FQNNGV. There are 16 residues in the CDR3. The CDR3 coding sequence is TGTGCCAGCAGCCACGACAGGGGCAACTCCTACAATGAGCAGTTCTTC. Translation: CASSHDRGNSYNEQFF.

This clone was observed once. The CDR3 sequence: CASSYSIGTVYEQYF. The DNA of the CDR3 is TGTGCCAGCAGTTACTCGATAGGGACAGTCTACGAGCAGTACTTC. The chain couples TRBV6-6 to TRBJ2-7, with TRBD1 identical over 7 bases. The germline V gene encodes CDR1 MNHNY and CDR2 SVGAGI (reference sequence). J lost 3 bases, V lost 0 bases, and 5 bases had no gene match. This CDR3 is built from 15 residues.